A single sample is the source of the 20 T cell receptor beta chains below, sequenced in a study of CD8 T cells in Susac syndrome. Random hexamers served to reverse transcribe roughly 0.5 to 1 ug RNA. TCRdb reanalysed the immunoSEQ multiplex PCR reads using MiXCR and keeps one entry per CDR3 protein. The sample lists about 430,000 distinct CDR3 sequences; 75% to 90% were seen once. Sequencing was done on a sample of CD8+ T cells from PBMCs. The receptors here all came from a human donor with multiple sclerosis.

This chain links TRBV5-1 with TRBJ2-7; tentatively, D is TRBD1 (5 bases). Deletions cut 1 base from V and 5 bases from J, with 13 bases between. Germline loops: CDR1 SGHRS, CDR2 YFSETQ. The CDR3 extends over 14 amino acids. Here the CDR3 DNA reads TGCGCCAGCAGCTTGTTCGGACACGGAGACGAGCAGTACTTC. Amino acids: CASSLFGHGDEQYF.

The genes are TRBV6-1 and TRBJ2-5; D call uncertain. The V and J ends lost 2 bases and 5 bases respectively, with 9 bases between them. This CDR3 region has 13 residues. Germline V gene sequence: CDR1 MNHNS, CDR2 SASEGT. CDR3 amino acids: CASSERSLETQYF. The CDR3 DNA reads as TGTGCCAGCAGTGAAAGATCGTTGGAGACCCAGTACTTC.

The chain is built from TRBV29-1 and TRBJ2-1, with D perhaps TRBD2 (5 bases). This CDR3 spans 12 amino acids. Trimming removed 4 bases at V and 9 bases at J, with 13 bases between. Germline V gene sequence: CDR1 SQVTM, CDR2 ANQGSEA. The CDR3 protein is CSVGGNEGEQFF. In nucleotides, the CDR3 is TGCAGCGTTGGAGGGAACGAGGGTGAGCAGTTCTTC.

CDR3 sequence reads: CASSQATDGVDYGYTF. In nucleotides, the CDR3 is TGTGCCAGCAGCCAAGCGACCGATGGGGTTGACTATGGCTACACCTTC. This sequence joins TRBV3-1 and TRBJ1-2, with no clear D. V was pared by 1 base and J by 3 bases, with 15 bases between. CDR1 LGHDT and CDR2 YNNKEL come from the germline V gene (reference sequence). The CDR3 is 16 amino acids. Drawing the rest from reference TRBV3-1 and TRBJ1-2, the complete variable domain is DTAVSQTPKYLVTQMGNDKSIKCEQNLGHDTMYWYKQDSKKFLKIMFSYNNKELIINETVPNRFSPKSPDKAHLNLHINSLELGDSAVYFCASSQATDGVDYGYTFGSGTRLTVV.

This clonotype came up once. The rearrangement joins TRBV7-9 to TRBJ1-2, with 10 bases aligning to TRBD1. The CDR3 contains 17 residues. Germline CDR1 SEHNR, CDR2 FQNEAQ (reference sequence). With 3 bases clipped from V and 2 bases from J, the junction kept 9 bases outside the gene matches. CDR3 nucleotide sequence: TGTGCCAGCAGCTTTCCCGGGACAGGGGTACTAAACTATGGCTACACCTTC. Translation gives CASSFPGTGVLNYGYTF.

The chain has TRBV4-2 and TRBJ2-1; 8 nucleotides agree with TRBD2. This CDR3 comprises 16 residues. J was trimmed by 8 bases and V by 4 bases; bases with no gene match: 13. CDR1 is LGHNA, CDR2 YNFKEQ, per germline. CDR3 sequence (DNA): TGTGCCAGCAGCCGACAATCGGGACTAGTAATCCATGAGCAGTTCTTC. Translation: CASSRQSGLVIHEQFF.

The chain's CDR3 is CASSQGFGAGEQYF. The CDR3 region has the DNA TGCGCCAGCAGTCAAGGTTTCGGGGCGGGGGAGCAGTACTTC. This chain joins TRBV23-1 and TRBJ2-7; tentative D call: TRBD2 (6 bases). TRBV23-1 carries the ORF label, with uncertain function. V lost 2 bases and J 7 bases, leaving 15 bases between the germline ends. The CDR3 consists of 14 residues.

This clonotype has a handful of counts. The chain combines TRBV6-1 with TRBJ2-3; no definite D call. Germline V CDR1 and CDR2: MNHNS, SASEGT. The ends were cut back, 8 bases at V and 6 bases at J, with 15 bases in the middle. The CDR3 length is 13 residues. The DNA for the CDR3 is TGTGCCAGCTTCAAGGCAGTTTCCGATACGCAGTATTTT. This translates into CASFKAVSDTQYF.

The genes are TRBV7-9 and TRBJ2-5; D perhaps matches TRBD1 (8 bases). The V end lost 5 bases, the J end lost 5 bases, and 18 bases lay between the germline ends. The germline CDR1 and CDR2 sequences are SEHNR and FQNEAQ (reference sequence). The CDR3 loop spans 15 amino acids. The chain's CDR3 is CASSPTQQGGETQYF. CDR3 nucleotide sequence: TGTGCCAGCAGCCCCACACAACAGGGGGGGGAGACCCAGTACTTC.

This chain connects TRBV29-1 to TRBJ2-5; the D gene is possibly TRBD2 (5 bases). Between the trimmed V and J ends, which lost 3 bases and 3 bases, there was a span of 8 bases. There are 12 residues in the CDR3. Germline CDR1 is SQVTM and CDR2 is ANQGSEA. CDR3 sequence (DNA): TGCAGCGTTGATAACGGGGAAGAGACCCAGTACTTC. This encodes CSVDNGEETQYF.

V gene TRBV3-1 combines with J gene TRBJ2-7; 12 bases fit TRBD2. With V trimmed by 0 bases and J by 6 bases, 9 bases remained unmatched. CDR1 is LGHDT, CDR2 YNNKEL, per germline (reference sequence). CDR3 length: 17 amino acids. This chain's CDR3 is CASSQDRTSGTHLEQYF. The CDR3 DNA is TGTGCCAGCAGCCAAGACCGGACTAGCGGGACTCACCTCGAGCAGTACTTC.

The rearrangement joins TRBV7-9 to TRBJ2-7, with a possible D match to TRBD1 (5 bases). This CDR3 region has 13 residues. The germline CDR1 and CDR2 sequences are SEHNR and FQNEAQ (reference sequence). The ends were cut back, 5 bases at V and 4 bases at J, with 12 bases in the middle. The CDR3 DNA reads TGTGCCAGCAGCGACTCGGACATTTACGAGCAGTACTTC. It specifies CASSDSDIYEQYF.

The rearrangement uses TRBV13 and TRBJ2-1, with D possibly TRBD1 on 5 matching bases. The germline CDR1 and CDR2 sequences are PRHDT and FYEKMQ (reference sequence). The CDR3 runs to 14 residues. The V and J ends lost 6 bases and 7 bases respectively, with 16 bases between them. This CDR3 is CASSQSDSPNEQFF. Here the CDR3 DNA reads TGTGCCAGCAGTCAAAGCGACAGCCCGAATGAGCAGTTCTTC.

The chain has TRBV20-1 and TRBJ2-7; 7 nucleotides line up with TRBD1. After removal of 5 bases from V and 2 bases from J, the junction contained 9 bases not matched to a gene. Per germline, CDR1 DFQATT and CDR2 SNEGSKA (reference sequence). There are 14 residues in the CDR3. This CDR3 reads CSALVGQGAYEQYF. The CDR3 coding sequence is TGCAGTGCTCTTGTCGGTCAGGGGGCCTACGAGCAGTACTTC.

This clonotype is a singleton in its sample. The DNA for the CDR3 is TGTGCCAGCAGCGAATCCTCCTTGGGGCGGGAGTACTACAATGAGCAGTTCTTC. This gives the protein CASSESSLGREYYNEQFF. V gene TRBV9 combines with J gene TRBJ2-1, with 7 positions matching TRBD2. Trimming cost V 3 bases and J 3 bases; bases outside gene matches: 15. The germline CDR1 and CDR2 sequences are SGDLS and YYNGEE. The CDR3 is made up of 18 amino acids.

The chain has TRBV7-9 and TRBJ2-1, with D perhaps TRBD1 or TRBD2 (6 bases each). Trimming shortened V by 3 bases and J by 5 bases, and 17 bases separated the two germline ends. The CDR3 sequence is 16 residues long. In germline, CDR1 is SEHNR, CDR2 FQNEAQ (reference sequence). The CDR3 loop is CASSLLDGGLDNEQFF. DNA of the CDR3: TGTGCCAGCAGCTTGCTGGACGGGGGCCTTGACAATGAGCAGTTCTTC.

The chain joins TRBV3-1 to TRBJ2-1, with no clear D. The CDR3 is made up of 16 amino acids. Trimming shortened V by 4 bases and J by 3 bases, and 16 bases separated the two germline ends. The germline CDR1 and CDR2 sequences are LGHDT and YNNKEL (reference sequence). DNA for the CDR3: TGTGCCAGCAGCCCAAAGGTAGTTGGGGACTACAATGAGCAGTTCTTC. It is translated as CASSPKVVGDYNEQFF.

This clonotype was found once. The chain recombines TRBV10-2 with TRBJ2-7, with 8 bases lining up with TRBD1. The CDR3 has 15 amino acids. CDR1 WSHSY and CDR2 SAAADI come from the germline V gene. The V segment lost 5 bases and the J segment 2 bases; nucleotides outside the gene matches: 8. CDR3 DNA sequence: TGCGCCAGCAGTCCAGGACAGGGCACCCCCTACGAGCAGTACTTC. Protein sequence: CASSPGQGTPYEQYF.

The chain uses TRBV30 and TRBJ2-7, with 10 nucleotides matching TRBD2. The CDR3 loop spans 14 amino acids. Germline V gene lookup returns CDR1 GTSNPN and CDR2 SVGIG (reference sequence). J gave up 3 bases and V 3 bases, and 5 bases lay outside the gene matches. CDR3 in DNA: TGTGCCTGGAGGGGTCCTAGCGGGAGCTACGAGCAGTACTTC. It yields the protein CAWRGPSGSYEQYF.

This rearrangement joins TRBV6-1 to TRBJ2-7; 9 bases line up with TRBD1. There are 16 residues in the CDR3. V trimming: 2 bases; J trimming: 3 bases; junction bases outside the gene matches: 8. Germline CDR1 reads MNHNS; CDR2 reads SASEGT. DNA of the CDR3: TGTGCCAGCAGTGAAATGGGACAGGGAGTAATCTACGAGCAGTACTTC. It translates to CASSEMGQGVIYEQYF.